This TCR beta chain stems from a study of cytomegalovirus exposure and HLA in healthy donors. Data came from immunoSEQ multiplex PCR; TCRdb stores just in-frame clones and leaves some out. Among about 44,000 clones, approximately 94% were seen once, and the ten largest hold approximately 2.1%. The length of the CDR3 is 15 residues. The V and J ends lost 0 bases and 6 bases respectively, with 12 bases between them. Germline V gene data show CDR1 as LNHDA and CDR2 as SQIVND (reference sequence). The donors were in the roughly 110-subject validation cohort; that cohort was separate from the roughly 700-subject first cohort.

The chain is built from TRBV19 and TRBJ1-5; tentative D call: TRBD1 (6 bases). Input material: PBMCs. This TCR was sampled from a woman between 18 and 30 years old in good health and CMV-seronegative. This CDR3 is CASSIEGGGSQPQHF. The CDR3 region has the DNA TGTGCCAGTAGTATAGAGGGGGGGGGCAGTCAGCCCCAGCATTTT.